The 10 T cell receptor beta chains given below trace back to one sample, sequenced in a study of T cell changes during pregnancy in multiple sclerosis. Some clones are missing from TCRdb's copy, which holds only in-frame ones; the method was immunoSEQ multiplex PCR. The sample has around 96,000 clones, approximately 94% seen once. The material sequenced was peripheral blood, taken in the third trimester of pregnancy. The receptors stem from a female donor with multiple sclerosis, enrolled in a pregnancy study.

The V gene is TRBV19, the J gene TRBJ2-7; D unresolved. Germline lookup yields CDR1 LNHDA and CDR2 SQIVND (reference sequence). The CDR3 length is 13 residues. The V end lost 1 base, the J end lost 2 bases, and 6 bases lay between the germline ends. CDR3 amino acids: CASSIAGPYEQYF. CDR3 DNA: TGTGCCAGTAGTATAGCTGGCCCCTACGAGCAGTACTTC.

V usage is TRBV19 and J usage is TRBJ1-2; D is unresolved. The CDR3 runs 16 residues. The V end was cut by 6 bases, the J end by 7 bases, with 24 bases between. Germline CDR1 reads LNHDA; CDR2 reads SQIVND (reference sequence). The CDR3 bases are TGTGCCAGTAGATTTTTAGTGGACGGGAAGGAACGTGGCTACACCTTC. Translating gives CASRFLVDGKERGYTF.

The V call is TRBV7-2, the J call TRBJ2-1; D is uncertain. Trimming cost V 5 bases and J 9 bases, with 14 bases left between them. CDR1 and CDR2 from the germline V gene are SGHTA and FQGNSA. The CDR3 totals 13 residues. The CDR3 spells CASSPPIPGEQFF. CDR3 sequence (DNA): TGTGCCAGCAGCCCCCCTATTCCTGGTGAGCAGTTCTTC.

This chain links TRBV28 with TRBJ2-7, with 11 bases that match TRBD2. The CDR3 covers 14 residues. The V and J ends lost 9 bases and 5 bases, in that order; junction bases with no gene match: 9. Germline CDR1 is MDHEN and CDR2 is SYDVKM. Here the CDR3 reads CASRVLAGVHEQYF. The CDR3 coding sequence is TGTGCCAGTCGAGTACTAGCGGGAGTCCACGAGCAGTACTTC.

The V gene is TRBV13, the J gene TRBJ1-2, with a possible D match to TRBD1 (6 bases). The CDR3 extends over 15 amino acids. V shed 5 bases and J shed 0 bases, with 13 bases lying between them. In germline, CDR1 is PRHDT, CDR2 FYEKMQ (reference sequence). CDR3 loop: CASSVYRAANYGYTF. In DNA, the CDR3 is TGTGCCAGCAGCGTTTACAGGGCAGCTAACTATGGCTACACCTTC. Based on the CDR3 plus reference TRBV13 and TRBJ1-2, the full variable domain is AAGVIQSPRHLIKEKRETATLKCYPIPRHDTVYWYQQGPGQDPQFLISFYEKMQSDKGSIPDRFSAQQFSDYHSELNMSSLELGDSALYFCASSVYRAANYGYTFGSGTRLTVV.

The CDR3 DNA reads as TGTGCCAGCAGCCAAGGGGCCCTGGGAGGACAGGGGGATGAAAAACTGTTTTTT. Its protein is CASSQGALGGQGDEKLFF. The chain employs TRBV4-2 and TRBJ1-4, with TRBD1 matching over 10 bases. CDR1 LGHNA and CDR2 YNFKEQ come from the germline V gene. This CDR3 contains 18 residues. The V gene end was trimmed by 1 base and the J gene end by 6 bases; junction bases not matched to a gene: 11.

This chain joins TRBV11-2 and TRBJ2-1; no firm D call. V lost 3 bases and J 0 bases, leaving 6 bases between the germline ends. The germline V gene encodes CDR1 SGHAT and CDR2 FQNNGV. CDR3 length equals 14 residues. CDR3 nucleotides: TGTGCCAGCAGCTTCACAAGCTCCTACAATGAGCAGTTCTTC. Translating it yields CASSFTSSYNEQFF. Combining the CDR3 with reference TRBV11-2 and TRBJ2-1 gives the whole variable domain EAGVAQSPRYKIIEKRQSVAFWCNPISGHATLYWYQQILGQGPKLLIQFQNNGVVDDSQLPKDRFSAERLKGVDSTLKIQPAKLEDSAVYLCASSFTSSYNEQFFGPGTRLTVL.

V is TRBV11-1 and J is TRBJ2-7; 9 nucleotides line up with TRBD2. Per the germline V gene, CDR1 is SGHAT and CDR2 is FQDESV (reference sequence). V shed 5 bases, J shed 2 bases, and the junction held 7 bases outside the gene matches. There are 15 residues in the CDR3. The DNA for the CDR3 is TGTGCCAGCAGCCCACGGACTAGCGCCACCTACGAGCAGTACTTC. Protein: CASSPRTSATYEQYF.

V and J are TRBV5-4 and TRBJ2-1, with D tentatively TRBD2 (6 bases). Germline V lookup: CDR1 SGHNT, CDR2 YYREEE (reference sequence). There are 16 residues in the CDR3. V lost 1 base and J lost 1, with 12 bases in between. The DNA for the CDR3 is TGTGCCAGCAGCTTGATGTCCGGAGGGTCCTACAATGAGCAGTTCTTC. It codes for CASSLMSGGSYNEQFF.

This chain joins TRBV19 and TRBJ2-3, with 7 bases identical to TRBD1. V gave up 5 bases and J gave up 6 bases; unmatched junction bases: 5. CDR1 is LNHDA, CDR2 SQIVND, per germline (reference sequence). The CDR3 sequence is 13 residues long. Here the CDR3 reads CASSSVTGDTQYF. As DNA, the CDR3 is TGTGCCAGTAGTTCGGTGACAGGGGATACGCAGTATTTT. The variable domain in full, completed from reference TRBV19 and TRBJ2-3, reads DGGITQSPKYLFRKEGQNVTLSCEQNLNHDAMYWYRQDPGQGLRLIYYSQIVNDFQKGDIAEGYSVSREKKESFPLTVTSAQKNPTAFYLCASSSVTGDTQYFGPGTRLTVL.